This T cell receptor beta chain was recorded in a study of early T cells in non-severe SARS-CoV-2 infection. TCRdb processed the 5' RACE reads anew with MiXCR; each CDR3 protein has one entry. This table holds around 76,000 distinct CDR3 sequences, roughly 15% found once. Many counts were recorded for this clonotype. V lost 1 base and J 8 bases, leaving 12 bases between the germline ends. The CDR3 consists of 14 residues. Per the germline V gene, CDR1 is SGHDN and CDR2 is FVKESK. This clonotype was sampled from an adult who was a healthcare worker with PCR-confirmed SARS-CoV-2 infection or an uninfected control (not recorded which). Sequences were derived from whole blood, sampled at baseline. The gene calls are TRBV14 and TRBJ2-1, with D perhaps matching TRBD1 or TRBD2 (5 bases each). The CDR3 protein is CASSQALGRYEQFF. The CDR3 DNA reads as TGTGCCAGCAGCCAAGCTCTGGGACGTTATGAGCAGTTCTTC.